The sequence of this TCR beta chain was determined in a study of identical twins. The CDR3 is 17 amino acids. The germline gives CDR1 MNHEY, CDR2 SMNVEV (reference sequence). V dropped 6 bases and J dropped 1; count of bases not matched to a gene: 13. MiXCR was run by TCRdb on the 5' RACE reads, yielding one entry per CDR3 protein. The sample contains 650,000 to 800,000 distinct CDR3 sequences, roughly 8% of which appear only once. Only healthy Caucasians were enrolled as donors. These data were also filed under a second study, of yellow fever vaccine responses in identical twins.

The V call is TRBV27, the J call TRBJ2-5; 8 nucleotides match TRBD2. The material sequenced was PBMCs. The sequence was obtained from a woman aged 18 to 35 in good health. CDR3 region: CASSQLPGGPIQETQYF. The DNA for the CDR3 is TGTGCCAGCAGCCAACTCCCGGGGGGGCCGATCCAAGAGACCCAGTACTTC.